This T cell receptor (beta chain) was sequenced during a study of blood T cells in healthy people across ages. To note about this clonotype: Antigen specificity is unknown.

Primed by a sample-barcoded 5' primer and a J-beta primer mix, a second PCR proceeded for about 7 to 12 cycles. TCRdb analysed the 5' RACE reads with MiXCR anew, one entry per CDR3 protein. The data show fewer than 2,000,000 distinct CDR3 sequences, about 31% seen once. After removal of 2 bases from V and 8 bases from J, the junction contained 9 bases not matched to a gene. Germline V gene sequence: CDR1 MGHRA, CDR2 YSYEKL. The CDR3 extends over 16 amino acids. Overall study findings and caveats: In these data, TCR beta diversity tracked strongly with naive T cell percentage.

The sequenced material came from blood. The chain joins TRBV4-1 to TRBJ2-1; 10 positions match TRBD2. The clonotype originates from a woman aged 30 to 39 in good health. DNA for the CDR3: TGCGCCAGCAGCCAAAGTACGGGACTAGCGTACGATGAGCAGTTCTTC. Amino acids: CASSQSTGLAYDEQFF.